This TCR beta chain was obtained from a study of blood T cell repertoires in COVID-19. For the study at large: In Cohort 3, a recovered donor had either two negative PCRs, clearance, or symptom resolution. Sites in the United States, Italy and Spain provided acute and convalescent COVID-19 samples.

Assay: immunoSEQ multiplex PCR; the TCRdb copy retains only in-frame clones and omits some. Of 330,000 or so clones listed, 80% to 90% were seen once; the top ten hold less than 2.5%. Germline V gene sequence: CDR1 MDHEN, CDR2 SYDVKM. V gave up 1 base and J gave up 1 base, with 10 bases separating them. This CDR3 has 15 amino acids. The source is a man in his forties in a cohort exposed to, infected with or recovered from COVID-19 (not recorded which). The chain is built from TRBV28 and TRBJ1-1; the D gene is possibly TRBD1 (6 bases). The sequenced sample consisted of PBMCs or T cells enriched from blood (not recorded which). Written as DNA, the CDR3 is TGTGCCAGCAGTTTATTTGGGGGCTGGAACACTGAAGCTTTCTTT. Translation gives CASSLFGGWNTEAFF.